The following is a TCR beta chain sequence with its context. Antigen specificity is unknown. This sample is part of a study of T cell responses to AZD1222 COVID-19 vaccine. Study-wide findings and caveats: Recipients of two AZD1222 doses showed rising Spike-specific TCR breadth and depth. At study baseline, merely six AZD1222 recipients were seropositive. There were vaccine-associated CD4 TCRs across spike, dominant at 160-218 and 743-854.

The CDR3 is made up of 14 amino acids. Trimming took 4 bases from V and 1 from J; bases not matched to a gene: 2. The germline V gene has CDR1 SGHRS and CDR2 YFSETQ. Profiled with immunoSEQ multiplex PCR; TCRdb holds only in-frame clones, not every one. This sample carries about 130,000 clones, just under 95% of them seen once, and the ten largest clones take 5.5% to 8%. Specimen: peripheral blood, collected on day 0 of AZD1222 vaccination. The source of this sequence is an adult in good health. The genes are TRBV5-1 and TRBJ2-3; 8 bases fit TRBD2. Here the CDR3 reads CASSKTSGTDTQYF. DNA for the CDR3: TGCGCCAGCAGCAAGACTAGCGGCACAGATACGCAGTATTTT.